The present entry profiles one T cell receptor (beta chain) with its context. The antigen it recognizes is unknown. No much larger clone is present one base from it, and per-base qualities are unavailable. This sample was included in a study of T cells in narcolepsy (dated by TCRdb to 2016 to 2018). A note on the overall study: The study enrolled patients with narcolepsy type 1 or type 2 (NT1, NT2) together with healthy control donors. The study sought autoreactive T cells targeting hypocretin neuron self-antigens (hypocretin, TRIB2) in narcolepsy patients, using TCR Vbeta sequencing to track clonotypes in blood and CSF. The full study reports these points: No sequences matching autoreactive T cell clones were contained in some blood memory CD4+ repertoires from patients and controls. In plots comparing CSF and blood CD4+ T cell clonotypes from the same patient, HCRT-specific and TRIB2-specific autoreactive clonotypes were highlighted. Patients and controls had similar numbers of sequenced blood memory CD4+ clonotypes, with averages of approximately 40,000 in patients and 30,000 to 35,000 in controls. Autoreactive clonotypes were reported to be detected serially in the blood of the same patients and of different patients, but not in the blood of healthy controls.

The library was built by means of the immunoSEQ multiplex PCR assay. Entries here come from immuneACCESS through TCRdb and include only in-frame sequences with V and J called. Some clones fail to appear in such tables; in the studies checked, an unresolved V gene covers under half of the shortfall, and the cause of the remainder is unknown. The sample has about 40,000 clones on record, 70% to 85% of them singletons. The biggest ten clones account for about 1.6% of the sample. For TCR Vbeta sequencing, memory CD4+ T cells were sorted ex vivo from the peripheral blood of both healthy controls and narcolepsy patients. V is pared back by 1 base and J by 2 bases, with 7 bases lying between the germline termini. Taken from the germline V gene, the CDR1 and CDR2 loops are SGHDT and YYEEEE. Inclusive of the bounding cysteine and phenylalanine, the CDR3 is 13 residues long. Just the 39-base CDR3 DNA is kept, in frame starting at base 1.

The chain was built from TRBV5-6 and TRBJ2-7; no D gene can be assigned with confidence. The sequence came from a human donor with narcolepsy. Sequencing was carried out using CD45RA- memory CD4+ T cells from PBMCs. In light of the paper, this sample's cell subset or site label describes: memory T cells sorted ex vivo from peripheral blood. At the DNA level, the sequence is TGTGCCAGCAGCTTGCCCCATACCTACGAGCAGTACTTC. This translates into CASSLPHTYEQYF.